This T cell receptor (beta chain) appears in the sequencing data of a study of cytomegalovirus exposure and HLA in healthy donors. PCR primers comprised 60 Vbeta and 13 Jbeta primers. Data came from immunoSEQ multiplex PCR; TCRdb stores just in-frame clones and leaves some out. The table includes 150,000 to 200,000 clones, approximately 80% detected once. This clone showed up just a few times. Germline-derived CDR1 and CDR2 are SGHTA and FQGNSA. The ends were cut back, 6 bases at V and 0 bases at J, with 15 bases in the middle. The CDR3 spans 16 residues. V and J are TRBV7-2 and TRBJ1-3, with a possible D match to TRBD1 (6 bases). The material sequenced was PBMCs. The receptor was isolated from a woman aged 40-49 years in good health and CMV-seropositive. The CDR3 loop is CASSLGGLGSGNTIYF. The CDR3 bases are TGTGCCAGCAGTTTGGGGGGGCTAGGCTCTGGAAACACCATATATTTT.